Listed below are T cell receptor beta chains from one sample, sequenced in a study of CD8 T cells in Susac syndrome. One entry per CDR3 protein, called by TCRdb with MiXCR from the immunoSEQ multiplex PCR reads. The data contain some 170,000 distinct CDR3 sequences, just over 90% of them singletons. Sequencing input: CD4+ T cells from PBMCs. These receptor sequences come from a human donor in good health. The CDR3 runs from the conserved cysteine through the conserved F or W. The order of the fields is V gene, D gene, J gene, clone size, CDR3 DNA, CDR3 protein. The D gene is left open where the match is weak. Expanded clones get a size class; other rows say once, few or many, or leave the size out.

>TRBV29-1|NA|TRBJ2-7|few
TGCAGCGTTGGAGTGACTACCTTGGCCGAGCAGTACTTC
CSVGVTTLAEQYF
>TRBV19|NA|TRBJ1-2|NA
TGTGCCAGTAGTCTTTACAGGAGCGGCTACACCTTC
CASSLYRSGYTF
>TRBV5-4|TRBD1|TRBJ1-1|NA
TGTGCCAGCAGCGCCGGACAGGGAGGGAACCGGGGGGACACTGAAGCTTTCTTT
CASSAGQGGNRGDTEAFF
>TRBV5-1|NA|TRBJ1-2|NA
TGCGCCAGCAGCTTGGATACGGGGGGCGGCTATGGCTACACCTTC
CASSLDTGGGYGYTF
>TRBV14|NA|TRBJ1-1|NA
TGTGCCAGCACTGGTCAATTGAACACTGAAGCTTTCTTT
CASTGQLNTEAFF
>TRBV5-1|NA|TRBJ1-4|NA
TGCGCCAGCAGCCCCGGGCGCCCACCCGAAAAACTGTTTTTT
CASSPGRPPEKLFF
>TRBV6-2/TRBV6-3|NA|TRBJ1-5|NA
TGTGCCAGCAGTCCAAACGGGCCCAATCAGCCCCAGCATTTT
CASSPNGPNQPQHF
>TRBV21-1|NA|TRBJ1-5|NA
TGTGCCAGCAGCAAACCACAAGAGTATCAGCCCCAGCATTTT
CASSKPQEYQPQHF
>TRBV29-1|TRBD1|TRBJ2-7|NA
TGCAGCGCTTGCCCGACGACAGGGAACGAGCAGTACTTC
CSACPTTGNEQYF
>TRBV4-2|NA|TRBJ1-3|NA
TGTGCCAGCAGCCTTGACATCAGCTCTGGAAACACCATATATTTT
CASSLDISSGNTIYF
>TRBV12-3/TRBV12-4|NA|TRBJ2-7|NA
TGTGCCAGCAGTTTATTGGGCCAAGAGCAGTACTTC
CASSLLGQEQYF
>TRBV6-2/TRBV6-3|TRBD2|TRBJ2-2|once
TGTGCCAGCAGCCCCCCTAGCGGGGCAAGCGGGGAGCTGTTTTTT
CASSPPSGASGELFF
>TRBV18|TRBD1|TRBJ1-5|NA
TGTGCCAGCTCGTCGGACAGGCAGTATCAGCCCCAGCATTTT
CASSSDRQYQPQHF
>TRBV5-1|NA|TRBJ1-4|NA
TGCGCCAGCAGCTTTGGGACGGTAAATGAAAAACTGTTTTTT
CASSFGTVNEKLFF
>TRBV3-1|NA|TRBJ2-1|NA
TGTGCCAGCAGCCCGGGACTCCTGAGCTCCTACAATGAGCAGTTCTTC
CASSPGLLSSYNEQFF
>TRBV29-1|TRBD2|TRBJ2-2|once
TGCAGCGTTCCCAGCGGGGTGTACACCGGGGAGCTGTTTTTT
CSVPSGVYTGELFF
>TRBV5-1|TRBD1|TRBJ2-3|once
TGCGCCAGCAGCTTGGTTCAGGGGGCGAGAGATACGCAGTATTTT
CASSLVQGARDTQYF
>TRBV14|TRBD1|TRBJ1-2|NA
TGTGCCAGCAGCCAAGTATCGGGACAGCGATATGGCTACACCTTC
CASSQVSGQRYGYTF
>TRBV5-1|NA|TRBJ2-3|NA
TGCGCCAGCAGCTTGGGGGGGCCTAGCACAGATACGCAGTATTTT
CASSLGGPSTDTQYF
>TRBV7-2|NA|TRBJ1-6|NA
TGTGCCAGCAGCCCAGTGCACCTCTATAATTCACCCCTCCACTTT
CASSPVHLYNSPLHF
>TRBV14|NA|TRBJ1-4|NA
TGTGCCAGCAGGGGCCAGACAACTAATGAAAAACTGTTTTTT
CASRGQTTNEKLFF
>TRBV9|NA|TRBJ1-4|NA
TGTGCCAGCAGCGTAGAGGGCTGGGGGAACGGAAAACTGTTTTTT
CASSVEGWGNGKLFF
>TRBV20-1|NA|TRBJ2-5|NA
TGCAGTGCTAGAGATTGGCGGTCCCAAGAGACCCAGTACTTC
CSARDWRSQETQYF
>TRBV30|NA|TRBJ1-2|NA
TGTGCCTGGAGTCCCCCCGGAGGAGCCTATGGCTACACCTTC
CAWSPPGGAYGYTF
>TRBV18|TRBD2|TRBJ2-3|NA
TGTGCCAGCTCATCGACACGGGGGGGAGGAGATACGCAGTATTTT
CASSSTRGGGDTQYF
>TRBV7-2|NA|TRBJ1-5|NA
TGTGCCAGCAGCTTAAGGCATCATCAGCCCCAGCATTTT
CASSLRHHQPQHF
>TRBV18|NA|TRBJ2-7|NA
TGTGCCAGCTCACCAATCTGGACAGGGAGGGCCTACGAGCAGTACTTC
CASSPIWTGRAYEQYF
>TRBV2|NA|TRBJ2-3|NA
TGTGCCAGCAGTGAACGGGCAGATACGCAGTATTTT
CASSERADTQYF
>TRBV19|NA|TRBJ1-5|NA
TGTGCCAGTAGTATCGGAAGGTCCCACCAGCCCCAGCATTTT
CASSIGRSHQPQHF
>TRBV20-1|NA|TRBJ1-1|NA
TGCAGTGCGAGCACTGAAGCTTTCTTT
CSASTEAFF
>TRBV29-1|NA|TRBJ2-7|NA
TGCAGCGTTTCACCCAGGGTTGGGCAGTACTTC
CSVSPRVGQYF
>TRBV7-2|NA|TRBJ2-3|NA
TGTGCCAGCAGCCTGACTAGGGGCCCCGAGGATACGCAGTATTTT
CASSLTRGPEDTQYF
>TRBV30|NA|TRBJ2-7|NA
TGTGCCTGGAGCTTAGACAGGTCACGGGAGCAGTACTTC
CAWSLDRSREQYF
>TRBV6-5|TRBD1|TRBJ1-3|NA
TGTGCCAGCAGTTACATGTCGGGACAGGGCGACACCATATATTTT
CASSYMSGQGDTIYF
>TRBV6-5|NA|TRBJ2-1|NA
TGTGCCAGCAGTAGGGGACTGGGCGATGAGCAGTTCTTC
CASSRGLGDEQFF
>TRBV20-1|TRBD2|TRBJ2-5|NA
TGCAGTGCTAAGCGGGGCCAAGAGACCCAGTACTTC
CSAKRGQETQYF
>TRBV7-9|NA|TRBJ2-2|NA
TGTGCCAGCCGCAGGGATCCCGCGAACACCGGGGAGCTGTTTTTT
CASRRDPANTGELFF
>TRBV19|NA|TRBJ1-2|NA
TGTGCCAGTAGTCTCCTCGACTCTAACTATGGCTACACCTTC
CASSLLDSNYGYTF
>TRBV19|TRBD1|TRBJ2-7|NA
TGTGCCAGTAGGAGGGACAGAAACTACGAGCAGTACTTC
CASRRDRNYEQYF
>TRBV19|NA|TRBJ2-7|NA
TGTGCCAGTAGTAAGCTGACGGGGAACTCCTACGAGCAGTACTTC
CASSKLTGNSYEQYF
>TRBV4-1|NA|TRBJ1-5|once
TGCGCCAGCAGCCGGACAGTAATTAATCAGCCCCAGCATTTT
CASSRTVINQPQHF
>TRBV13|TRBD1|TRBJ1-2|once
TGTGCCAGCAGCCCGTTTTCGCAGGGGGTTGGCTACACCTTC
CASSPFSQGVGYTF
>TRBV10-3|NA|TRBJ2-3|NA
TGTGCCATCAGTGAGTCGAGGGGGGCGGAAGATACGCAGTATTTT
CAISESRGAEDTQYF
>TRBV4-1|TRBD2|TRBJ2-2|NA
TGCGCCAGCAGCCGAGGGACTAGCGGGGGGGCGAACACCGGGGAGCTGTTTTTT
CASSRGTSGGANTGELFF
>TRBV10-3|NA|TRBJ1-2|NA
TGTGCCATCAGTGAGTCTTTAGGCTACCCCGCGTCTAGAGGCTACACCTTC
CAISESLGYPASRGYTF
>TRBV19|TRBD1|TRBJ1-1|once
TGTGCCAGTAGTACAACGACAGGGACTGAAGCTTTCTTT
CASSTTTGTEAFF
>TRBV20-1|TRBD2|TRBJ2-3|NA
TGCAGTGCTAACGGGGGGGCAGATACGCAGTATTTT
CSANGGADTQYF